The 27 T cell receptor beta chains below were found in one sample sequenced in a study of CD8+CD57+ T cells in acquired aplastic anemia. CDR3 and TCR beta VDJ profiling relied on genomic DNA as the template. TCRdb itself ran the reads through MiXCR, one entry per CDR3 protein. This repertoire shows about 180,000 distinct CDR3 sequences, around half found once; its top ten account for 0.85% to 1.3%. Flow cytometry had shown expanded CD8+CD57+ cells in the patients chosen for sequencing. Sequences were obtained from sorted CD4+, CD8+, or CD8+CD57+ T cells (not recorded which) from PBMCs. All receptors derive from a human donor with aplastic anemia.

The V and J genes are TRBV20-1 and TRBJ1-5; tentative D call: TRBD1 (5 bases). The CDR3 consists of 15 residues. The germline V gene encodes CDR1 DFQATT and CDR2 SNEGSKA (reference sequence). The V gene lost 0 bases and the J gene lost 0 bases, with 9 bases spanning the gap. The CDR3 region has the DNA TGCAGTGCTAGAGAAACTGGGGGTAGCAATCAGCCCCAGCATTTT. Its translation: CSARETGGSNQPQHF.

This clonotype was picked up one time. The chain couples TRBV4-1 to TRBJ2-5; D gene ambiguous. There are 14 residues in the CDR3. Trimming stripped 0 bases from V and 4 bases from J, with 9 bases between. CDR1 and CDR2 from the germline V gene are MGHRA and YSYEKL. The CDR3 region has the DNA TGCGCCAGCAGCCAAGATAGTATAGGAGAGACCCAGTACTTC. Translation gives CASSQDSIGETQYF.

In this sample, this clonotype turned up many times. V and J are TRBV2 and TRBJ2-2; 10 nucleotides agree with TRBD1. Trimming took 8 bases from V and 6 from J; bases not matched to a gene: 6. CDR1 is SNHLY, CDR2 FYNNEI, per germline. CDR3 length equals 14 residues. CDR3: CASGDRGWAGELFF. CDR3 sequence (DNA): TGTGCCAGCGGGGACAGGGGATGGGCCGGGGAGCTGTTTTTT.

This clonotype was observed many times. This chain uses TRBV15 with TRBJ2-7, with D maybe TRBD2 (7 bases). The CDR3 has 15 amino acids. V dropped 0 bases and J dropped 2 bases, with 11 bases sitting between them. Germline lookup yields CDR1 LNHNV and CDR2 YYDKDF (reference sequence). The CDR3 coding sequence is TGTGCCACCAGCAGAGATAGGGGGGGAACCTACGAGCAGTACTTC. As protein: CATSRDRGGTYEQYF.

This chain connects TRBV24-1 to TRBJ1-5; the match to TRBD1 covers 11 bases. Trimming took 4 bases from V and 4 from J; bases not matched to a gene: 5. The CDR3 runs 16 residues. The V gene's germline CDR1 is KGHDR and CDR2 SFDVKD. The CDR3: CATSDKGQGVNQPQHF. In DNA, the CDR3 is TGTGCCACCAGTGACAAGGGACAGGGGGTGAATCAGCCCCAGCATTTT.

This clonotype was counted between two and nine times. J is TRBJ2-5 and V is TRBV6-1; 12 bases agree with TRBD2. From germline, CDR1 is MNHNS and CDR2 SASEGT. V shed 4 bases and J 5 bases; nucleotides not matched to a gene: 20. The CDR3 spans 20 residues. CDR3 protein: CASSVWGGETSGGRGETQYF. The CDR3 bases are TGTGCCAGCAGTGTATGGGGGGGGGAGACTAGCGGGGGCAGAGGGGAGACCCAGTACTTC.

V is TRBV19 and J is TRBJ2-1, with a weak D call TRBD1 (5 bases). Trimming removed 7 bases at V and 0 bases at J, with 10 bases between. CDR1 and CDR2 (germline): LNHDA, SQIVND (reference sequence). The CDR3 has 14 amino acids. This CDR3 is CASTTGNSYNEQFF. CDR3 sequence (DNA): TGTGCCAGTACAACAGGTAACTCCTACAATGAGCAGTTCTTC.

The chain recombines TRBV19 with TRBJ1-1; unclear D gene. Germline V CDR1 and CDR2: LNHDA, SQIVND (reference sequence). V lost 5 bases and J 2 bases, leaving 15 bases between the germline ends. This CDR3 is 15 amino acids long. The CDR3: CASSAREAPNTEAFF. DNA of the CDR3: TGTGCCAGTAGTGCCCGGGAGGCGCCTAACACTGAAGCTTTCTTT.

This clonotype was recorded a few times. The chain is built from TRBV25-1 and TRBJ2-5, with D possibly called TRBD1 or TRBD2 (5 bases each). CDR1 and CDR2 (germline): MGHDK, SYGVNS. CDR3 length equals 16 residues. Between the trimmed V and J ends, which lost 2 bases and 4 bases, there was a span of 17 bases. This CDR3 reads CASSEHRHVGGETQYF. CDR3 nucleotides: TGTGCCAGCAGTGAACACCGACATGTTGGGGGAGAGACCCAGTACTTC.

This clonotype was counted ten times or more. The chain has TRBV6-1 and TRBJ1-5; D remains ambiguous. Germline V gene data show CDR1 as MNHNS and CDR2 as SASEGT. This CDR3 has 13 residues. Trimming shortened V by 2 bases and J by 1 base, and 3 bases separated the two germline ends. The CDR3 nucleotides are TGTGCCAGCAGTGAACGGAGCAATCAGCCCCAGCATTTT. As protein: CASSERSNQPQHF.

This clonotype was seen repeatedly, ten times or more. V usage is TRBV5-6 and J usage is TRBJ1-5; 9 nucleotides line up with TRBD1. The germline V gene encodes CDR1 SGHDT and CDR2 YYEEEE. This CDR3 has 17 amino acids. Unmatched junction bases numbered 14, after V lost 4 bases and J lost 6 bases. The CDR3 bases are TGTGCCAGCAGCCTGGTTGGGGGACAGGGACGGGGTCAGCCCCAGCATTTT. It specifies CASSLVGGQGRGQPQHF.

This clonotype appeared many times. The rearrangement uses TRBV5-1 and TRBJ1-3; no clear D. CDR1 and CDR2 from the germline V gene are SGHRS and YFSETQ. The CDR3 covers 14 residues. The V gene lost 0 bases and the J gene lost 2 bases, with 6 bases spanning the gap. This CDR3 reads CASSLEDPGNTIYF. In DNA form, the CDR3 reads TGCGCCAGCAGCTTGGAAGATCCTGGAAACACCATATATTTT.

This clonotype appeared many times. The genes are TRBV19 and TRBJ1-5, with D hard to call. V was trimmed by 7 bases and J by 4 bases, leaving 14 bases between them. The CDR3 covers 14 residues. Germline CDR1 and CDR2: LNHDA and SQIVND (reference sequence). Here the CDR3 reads CASNTGSRNQPQHF. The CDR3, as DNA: TGTGCCAGTAACACGGGATCTCGAAATCAGCCCCAGCATTTT.

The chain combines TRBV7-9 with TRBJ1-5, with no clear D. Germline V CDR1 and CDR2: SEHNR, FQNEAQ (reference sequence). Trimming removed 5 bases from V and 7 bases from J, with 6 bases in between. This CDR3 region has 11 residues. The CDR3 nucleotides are TGTGCCAGCAGCAGAGGACAGCCCCAGCATTTT. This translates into CASSRGQPQHF.

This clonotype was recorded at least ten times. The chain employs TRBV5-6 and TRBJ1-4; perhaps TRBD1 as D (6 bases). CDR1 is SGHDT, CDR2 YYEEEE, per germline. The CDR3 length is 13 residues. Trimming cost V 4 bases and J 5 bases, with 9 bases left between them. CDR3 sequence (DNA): TGTGCCAGCAGCCGGACAGTAAATGAAAAACTGTTTTTT. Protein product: CASSRTVNEKLFF.

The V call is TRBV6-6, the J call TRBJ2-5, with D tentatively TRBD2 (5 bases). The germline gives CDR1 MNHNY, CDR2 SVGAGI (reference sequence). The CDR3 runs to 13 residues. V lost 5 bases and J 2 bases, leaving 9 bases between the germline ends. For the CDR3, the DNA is TGTGCCAGCAGTCGGGGTTGGCAAGAGACCCAGTACTTC. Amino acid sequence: CASSRGWQETQYF.

CDR3 DNA: TGTGCCAGCAGCTCGGGGCCGACCTACGAGCAGTACTTC. Protein sequence: CASSSGPTYEQYF. The rearrangement links TRBV5-6 to TRBJ2-7; D possibly matches TRBD1 or TRBD2 (5 bases each). Germline V gene data show CDR1 as SGHDT and CDR2 as YYEEEE. The ends were cut back, 3 bases at V and 2 bases at J, with 9 bases in the middle. The CDR3 consists of 13 residues.

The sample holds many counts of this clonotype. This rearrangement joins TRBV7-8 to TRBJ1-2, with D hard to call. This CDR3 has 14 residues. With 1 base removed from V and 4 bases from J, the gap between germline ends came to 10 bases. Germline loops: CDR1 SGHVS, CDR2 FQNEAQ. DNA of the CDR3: TGTGCCAGCAGCTTAGAGGGAGGCAGCTATGGCTACACCTTC. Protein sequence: CASSLEGGSYGYTF.

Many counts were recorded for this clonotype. CDR3 region: CASSLPGQGLGETQYF. Here the CDR3 DNA reads TGTGCCAGCAGCCTTCCGGGACAGGGGTTGGGAGAGACCCAGTACTTC. V and J are TRBV6-1 and TRBJ2-5, with 10 bases identical to TRBD1. This CDR3 comprises 16 residues. Germline V gene data show CDR1 as MNHNS and CDR2 as SASEGT. The ends lost 6 bases at V and 4 bases at J; junction bases unmatched: 11.

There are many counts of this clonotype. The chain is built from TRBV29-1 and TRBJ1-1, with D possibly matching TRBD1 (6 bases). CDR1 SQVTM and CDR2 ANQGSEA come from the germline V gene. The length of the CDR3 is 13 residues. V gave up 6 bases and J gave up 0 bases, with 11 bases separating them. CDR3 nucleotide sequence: TGCAGCGTAAAGGACAGCCTGAACACTGAAGCTTTCTTT. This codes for CSVKDSLNTEAFF.

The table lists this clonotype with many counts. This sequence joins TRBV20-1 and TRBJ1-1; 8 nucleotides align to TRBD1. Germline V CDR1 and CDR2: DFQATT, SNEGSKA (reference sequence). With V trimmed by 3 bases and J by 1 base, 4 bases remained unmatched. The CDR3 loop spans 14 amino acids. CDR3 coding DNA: TGCAGTGCTAGCGCAGGGACAGGGAACACTGAAGCTTTCTTT. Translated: CSASAGTGNTEAFF.

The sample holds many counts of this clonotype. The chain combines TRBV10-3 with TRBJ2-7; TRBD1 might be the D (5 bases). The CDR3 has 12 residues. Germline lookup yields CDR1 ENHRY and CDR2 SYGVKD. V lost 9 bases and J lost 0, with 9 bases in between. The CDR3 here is CAIQTASYEQYF. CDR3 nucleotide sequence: TGTGCCATTCAGACAGCCTCCTACGAGCAGTACTTC.

CDR3 DNA: TGTGCCAGCAGCTTAGAGCAGGGGAATGGCTACACCTTC. This gives the protein CASSLEQGNGYTF. This chain joins TRBV7-9 and TRBJ1-2; a possible D gene is TRBD1 (6 bases). The CDR3 runs to 13 residues. Germline V gene data show CDR1 as SEHNR and CDR2 as FQNEAQ (reference sequence). V dropped 1 base and J dropped 6 bases, with 9 bases sitting between them.

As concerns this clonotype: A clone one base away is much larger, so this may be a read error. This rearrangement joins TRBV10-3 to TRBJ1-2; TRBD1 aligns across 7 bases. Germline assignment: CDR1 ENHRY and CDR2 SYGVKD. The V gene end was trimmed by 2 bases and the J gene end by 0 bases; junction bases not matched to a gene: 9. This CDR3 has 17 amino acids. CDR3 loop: CAISEQVGGQSNYGYTF. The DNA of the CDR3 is TGTGCCATCAGTGAGCAGGTAGGGGGCCAATCTAACTATGGCTACACCTTC.

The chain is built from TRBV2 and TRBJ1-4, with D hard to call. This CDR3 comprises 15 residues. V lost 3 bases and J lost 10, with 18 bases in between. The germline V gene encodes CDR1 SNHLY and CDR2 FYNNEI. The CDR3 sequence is CASSERSVEKGKLFF. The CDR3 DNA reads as TGTGCCAGCAGTGAGAGGTCAGTCGAGAAGGGAAAACTGTTTTTT.

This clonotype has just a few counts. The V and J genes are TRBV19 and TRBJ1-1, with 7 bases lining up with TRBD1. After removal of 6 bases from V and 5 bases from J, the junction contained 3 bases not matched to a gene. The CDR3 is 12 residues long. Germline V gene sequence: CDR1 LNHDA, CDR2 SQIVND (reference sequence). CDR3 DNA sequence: TGTGCCAGTAGACCCAGGGGGACTGAAGCTTTCTTT. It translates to CASRPRGTEAFF. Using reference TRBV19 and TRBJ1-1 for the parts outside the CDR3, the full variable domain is DGGITQSPKYLFRKEGQNVTLSCEQNLNHDAMYWYRQDPGQGLRLIYYSQIVNDFQKGDIAEGYSVSREKKESFPLTVTSAQKNPTAFYLCASRPRGTEAFFGQGTRLTVV.

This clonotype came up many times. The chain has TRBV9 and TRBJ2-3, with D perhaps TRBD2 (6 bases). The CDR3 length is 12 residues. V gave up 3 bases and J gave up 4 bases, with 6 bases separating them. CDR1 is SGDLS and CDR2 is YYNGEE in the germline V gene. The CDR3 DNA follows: TGTGCCAGCAGCGGGGAGGCAGATACGCAGTATTTT. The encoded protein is CASSGEADTQYF. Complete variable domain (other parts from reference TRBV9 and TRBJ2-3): DSGVTQTPKHLITATGQRVTLRCSPRSGDLSVYWYQQSLDQGLQFLIQYYNGEERAKGNILERFSAQQFPDLHSELNLSSLELGDSALYFCASSGEADTQYFGPGTRLTVL.